This T cell receptor beta chain was identified during a study of shared clonotypes between healthy human individuals. Naive CD8 cells comprised CD45RO-negative, CCR7-positively selected cells, excluding terminally differentiated effector memory CD45RA+ cells. Comment on this clone: Its antigen is not known.

General study results and limits: Shared clonotypes across all four donors exceeded non-shared ones in generation probability. Memory subsets generally showed lower estimated richness than naive subsets. With few donors, the genetic and exposure-history diversity represented was limited.

Assay: immunoSEQ multiplex PCR; the TCRdb copy retains only in-frame clones and omits some. The repertoire holds about 680,000 clones, approximately 90% seen once, with 24% in the top ten. Germline CDR1 and CDR2: MGHRA and YSYEKL. CDR3 length: 13 amino acids. V dropped 0 bases and J dropped 9 bases, with 8 bases sitting between them. The chain uses TRBV4-1 and TRBJ2-2, with D possibly TRBD2 on 5 matching bases. The TCR originated in a man between 25 and 39 years old in good health. Sequences were obtained from naive CD8+ T cells sorted from blood. CDR3 region: CASSQEIAWELFF. In DNA, the CDR3 is TGCGCCAGCAGCCAAGAAATAGCGTGGGAGCTGTTTTTT.